This T cell receptor beta chain was sequenced during a study of blood T cell repertoires in COVID-19. Study-wide background: Samples came from the United States, Italy and Spain, spanning acute and convalescent COVID-19. The cDNA or gDNA used as material had been derived from T cells, B-cell-depleted T cells, or PBMCs.

Trimming cost V 3 bases and J 4 bases, with 13 bases left between them. There are 14 residues in the CDR3. Germline lookup yields CDR1 SNHLY and CDR2 FYNNEI. Per the original methods: Using reference gene primer amplification, nucleated cell counts were estimated. The method was immunoSEQ multiplex PCR; TCRdb's version includes in-frame clones alone and lacks a portion of them. The V and J calls and clone size come from that table; D and trimming were worked out from the DNA. The table has 140,000 to 150,000 clones, around nine tenths seen once. This TCR came from a man in his fifties or sixties with active or convalescent COVID-19. This sequence joins TRBV2 and TRBJ2-7; D is perhaps TRBD2 (5 bases). Sequencing used peripheral blood. CDR3: CASSDGVGVYEQYF. In DNA, the CDR3 is TGTGCCAGCAGTGATGGGGTGGGAGTATACGAGCAGTACTTC.